This T cell receptor beta chain is from a study of control samples from healthy donors and cancer patients (dated by TCRdb to about 2020). Worth noting for this clone: Its antigen is currently not known. The sample holds no much larger clone one base away, and base qualities are not on file.

The library was produced with the immunoSEQ multiplex PCR assay. TCRdb stores this immuneACCESS table with in-frame sequences only. Part of the clones is absent; in the studies checked, under half of the shortfall reflects unresolved V genes, and no reason is known for the rest. The sample contains 64,000 or so clones, under 95% of them found a single time. The ten largest clonotypes hold about 1.7% of the sample. This receptor was identified in a man aged 40-50 years with colorectal cancer. Sample: PBMCs.

The DNA sequence is TGTGCCAGCAGAACAGGACAGCTCTCCTACAATGAGCAGTTCTTC. Its protein product is CASRTGQLSYNEQFF. The chain is encoded by TRBV6-5 joined to TRBJ2-1, with a tentative D gene TRBD1 over 6 matching bases. The V and J ends are trimmed by 6 bases and 0 bases, leaving 12 bases between them. In the germline V gene, CDR1 corresponds to MNHEY and CDR2 to SVGAGI. From its cysteine to its phenylalanine, the CDR3 spans 15 amino acids. Left in the record is the CDR3 DNA by itself, 45 bases read in frame from the first base.